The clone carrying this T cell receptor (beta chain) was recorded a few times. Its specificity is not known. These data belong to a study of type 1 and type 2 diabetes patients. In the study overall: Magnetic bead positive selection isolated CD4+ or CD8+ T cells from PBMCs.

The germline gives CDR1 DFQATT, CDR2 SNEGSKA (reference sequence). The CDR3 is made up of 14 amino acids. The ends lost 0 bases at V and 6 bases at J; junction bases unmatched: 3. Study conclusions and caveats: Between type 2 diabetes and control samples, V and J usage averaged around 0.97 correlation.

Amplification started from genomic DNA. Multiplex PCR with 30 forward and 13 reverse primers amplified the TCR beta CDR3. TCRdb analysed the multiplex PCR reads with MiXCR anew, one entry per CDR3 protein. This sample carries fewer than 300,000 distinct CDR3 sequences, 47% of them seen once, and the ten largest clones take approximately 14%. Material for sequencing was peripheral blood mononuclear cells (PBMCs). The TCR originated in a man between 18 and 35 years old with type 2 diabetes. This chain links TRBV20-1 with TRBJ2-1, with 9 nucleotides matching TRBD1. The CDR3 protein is CSARDGQGLNEQFF. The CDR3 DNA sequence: TGCAGTGCTAGAGATGGACAGGGGCTCAATGAGCAGTTCTTC.